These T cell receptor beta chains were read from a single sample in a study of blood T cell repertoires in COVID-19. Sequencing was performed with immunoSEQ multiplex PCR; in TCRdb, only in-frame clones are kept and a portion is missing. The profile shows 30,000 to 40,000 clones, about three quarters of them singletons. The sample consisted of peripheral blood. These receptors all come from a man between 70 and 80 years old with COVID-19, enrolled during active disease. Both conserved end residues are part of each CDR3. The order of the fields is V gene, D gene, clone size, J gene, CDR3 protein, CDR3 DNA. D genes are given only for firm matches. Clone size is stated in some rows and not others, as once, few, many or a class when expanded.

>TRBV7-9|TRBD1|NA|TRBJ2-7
CASSLRTGAYEQYF
TGTGCCAGCAGCTTAAGGACAGGGGCCTACGAGCAGTACTTC
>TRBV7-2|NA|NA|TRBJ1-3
CASSLRQGSGNTIYF
TGTGCCAGCAGCTTAAGGCAGGGCTCTGGAAACACCATATATTTT
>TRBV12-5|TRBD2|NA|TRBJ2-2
CASGLDTWAGAGRTGELFF
TGTGCTAGTGGTTTGGATACCTGGGCGGGAGCGGGGCGGACCGGGGAGCTGTTTTTT
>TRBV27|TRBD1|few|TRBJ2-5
CASGTGGGETQYF
TGTGCCAGCGGAACAGGGGGTGGAGAGACCCAGTACTTC
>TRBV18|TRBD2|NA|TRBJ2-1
CASSPTVAGDYNEQFF
TGTGCCAGCTCACCCACGGTAGCGGGGGACTACAATGAGCAGTTCTTC
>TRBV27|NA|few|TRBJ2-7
CASSFAESSYEQYF
TGTGCCAGCAGTTTTGCGGAGAGCTCCTACGAGCAGTACTTC
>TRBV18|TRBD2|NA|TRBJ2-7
CASSPLREMYEQYF
TGTGCCAGCTCACCTTTGCGGGAGATGTACGAGCAGTACTTC
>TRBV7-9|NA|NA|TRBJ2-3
CASSLLGTKADTQYF
TGTGCCAGCAGCTTACTCGGGACAAAAGCAGATACGCAGTATTTT
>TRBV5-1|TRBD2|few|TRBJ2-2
CASSLRTSGGELFF
TGCGCCAGCAGCTTGAGGACTAGCGGGGGGGAGCTGTTTTTT
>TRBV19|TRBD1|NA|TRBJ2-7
CASSPYWTGGTYEQYF
TGTGCCAGTAGCCCCTACTGGACAGGGGGGACCTACGAGCAGTACTTC
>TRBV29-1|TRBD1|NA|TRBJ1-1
CSVEAGGTEAFF
TGCAGCGTTGAAGCAGGGGGCACTGAAGCTTTCTTT
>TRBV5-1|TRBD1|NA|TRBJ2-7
CASSPRTGVHEQYF
TGCGCCAGCAGCCCAAGGACAGGGGTCCACGAGCAGTACTTC
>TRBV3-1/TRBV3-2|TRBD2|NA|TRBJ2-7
CASSQGLAGGPWSYEQYF
TGTGCCAGCAGCCAAGGACTAGCGGGAGGGCCGTGGTCCTACGAGCAGTACTTC
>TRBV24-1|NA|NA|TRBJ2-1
CATAGEYNEQFF
TGTGCCACCGCCGGGGAATACAATGAGCAGTTCTTC
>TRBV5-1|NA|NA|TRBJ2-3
CASSLGQNSDTQYF
TGCGCCAGCAGCTTGGGACAGAATTCAGATACGCAGTATTTT
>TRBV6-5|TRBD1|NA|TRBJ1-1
CATKDRMNTEAFF
TGTGCCACAAAGGACAGGATGAACACTGAAGCTTTCTTT
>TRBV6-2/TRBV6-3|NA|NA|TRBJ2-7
CASSLSGVITYEQYF
TGTGCCAGCAGTTTGTCGGGGGTTATAACCTACGAGCAGTACTTC
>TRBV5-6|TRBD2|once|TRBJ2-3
CASSLIAGLTDTQYF
TGTGCCAGCAGCTTAATAGCGGGACTCACAGATACGCAGTATTTT
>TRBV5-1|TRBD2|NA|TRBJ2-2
CASSPRTSENTGELFF
TGCGCCAGCAGCCCGAGGACTAGCGAGAACACCGGGGAGCTGTTTTTT
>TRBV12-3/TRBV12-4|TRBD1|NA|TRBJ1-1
CASSQGTVSEAFF
TGTGCCAGCAGCCAGGGGACAGTTAGTGAAGCTTTCTTT
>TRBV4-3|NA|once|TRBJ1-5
CASSQDLFGNQPQHF
TGCGCCAGCAGCCAAGATCTTTTCGGGAATCAGCCCCAGCATTTT
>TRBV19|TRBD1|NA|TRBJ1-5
CASSNKRPGGGWQPQHF
TGTGCCAGTAGTAACAAGCGGCCGGGAGGGGGCTGGCAGCCCCAGCATTTT
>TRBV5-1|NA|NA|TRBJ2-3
CASSLLGLLTDTQYF
TGCGCCAGCAGCTTGCTTGGACTCCTCACAGATACGCAGTATTTT
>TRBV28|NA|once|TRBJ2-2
CASLGQLTGELFF
TGTGCCAGCTTGGGGCAGCTTACCGGGGAGCTGTTTTTT
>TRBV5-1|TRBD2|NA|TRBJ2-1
CASSLSPAGGRNEQFF
TGCGCCAGCAGCCTATCCCCAGCGGGAGGTCGCAATGAGCAGTTCTTC
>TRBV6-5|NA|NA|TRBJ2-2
CASSLQGPGELFF
TGTGCCAGCAGCTTACAGGGTCCCGGGGAGCTGTTTTTT
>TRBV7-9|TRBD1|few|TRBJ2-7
CASSLKRATGTLNEQYF
TGTGCCAGCAGCTTAAAAAGGGCGACAGGGACCCTCAACGAGCAGTACTTC
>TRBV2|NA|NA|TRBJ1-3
CASSRVGNTIYF
TGTGCCAGCAGTCGGGTGGGAAACACCATATATTTT
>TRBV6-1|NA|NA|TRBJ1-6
CASSEAGGPLYSPLHF
TGTGCCAGCAGTGAGGCCGGGGGGCCGCTTTATTCACCCCTCCACTTT
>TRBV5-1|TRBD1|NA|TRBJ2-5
CASDPGQGSQETQYF
TGCGCCAGTGATCCGGGACAGGGGTCACAAGAGACCCAGTACTTC
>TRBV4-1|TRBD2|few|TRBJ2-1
CASSTLERGYNEQFF
TGCGCCAGCAGCACCCTAGAGCGGGGGTACAATGAGCAGTTCTTC
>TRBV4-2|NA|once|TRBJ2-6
CASSQAESGANVLTF
TGTGCCAGCAGCCAAGCGGAGTCTGGGGCCAACGTCCTGACTTTC
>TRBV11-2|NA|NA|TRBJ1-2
CASSLESWSNGYTF
TGTGCCAGCAGCTTAGAGTCCTGGAGTAATGGCTACACCTTC
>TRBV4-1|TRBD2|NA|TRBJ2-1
CASSQDVTLTSAYNEQFF
TGCGCCAGCAGCCAAGATGTCACTCTGACTAGCGCCTACAATGAGCAGTTCTTC
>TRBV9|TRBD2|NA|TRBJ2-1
CASNPSGRSRDEQFF
TGTGCCAGCAATCCTAGCGGGAGGAGTCGAGATGAGCAGTTCTTC
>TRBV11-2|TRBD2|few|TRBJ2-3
CASSRTSGSLDTQYF
TGTGCCAGCAGCAGGACTAGCGGGAGTTTAGATACGCAGTATTTT
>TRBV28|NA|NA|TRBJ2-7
CASSFLSRAQYEQYF
TGTGCCAGCAGTTTCCTGTCCAGGGCGCAATACGAGCAGTACTTC
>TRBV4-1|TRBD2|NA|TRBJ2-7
CASSRGLAGYLGEQYF
TGCGCCAGCAGCCGGGGACTAGCGGGATACCTCGGCGAGCAGTACTTC
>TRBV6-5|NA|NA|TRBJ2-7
CASSYSLDSSYEQYF
TGTGCCAGCAGTTACTCTCTGGACAGCTCCTACGAGCAGTACTTC
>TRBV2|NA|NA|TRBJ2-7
CASSERGPGEQYF
TGTGCCAGCAGTGAGCGGGGGCCGGGAGAGCAGTACTTC